Below are 21 T cell receptor beta chains sequenced from a single sample in a study of CD8+ T cells in alopecia areata (dated by TCRdb to the late 2010s). Receptor amplification or capture employed the immunoSEQ multiplex PCR assay. To provide template for TCR sequencing, every sample had RNA extracted and reverse transcribed into cDNA. TCRdb carries this immuneACCESS record with in-frame sequences only. Its versions omit some clonotypes, under half of them owing to an unresolved V gene in the studies checked, with the rest unexplained. A total of some 51,000 clones appear in this sample, around 96% of them only once. The ten top clones hold 20% to 30% of the sample. In light of the paper, this sample's time point label describes: baseline before oral tofacitinib. The input for sequencing was CD8+ T cells sorted from blood, taken at week 0. All receptors come from a human donor with alopecia areata.

The rearrangement links TRBV4-1 to TRBJ2-1; TRBD1 agrees at 8 bases. The CDR3 covers 17 residues. The V and J ends lost 2 bases and 0 bases, in that order; junction bases with no gene match: 6. Germline assignment: CDR1 MGHRA and CDR2 YSYEKL. The CDR3 loop reads CASSQRGGQVSYNEQFF. CDR3 DNA: TGCGCCAGCAGCCAAAGAGGGGGACAGGTCTCCTACAATGAGCAGTTCTTC.

V usage is TRBV7-9 and J usage is TRBJ2-5, with D perhaps matching TRBD1 or TRBD2 (5 bases each). Between the trimmed V and J ends, which lost 4 bases and 2 bases, there was a span of 17 bases. Germline CDR1 and CDR2: SEHNR and FQNEAQ (reference sequence). This CDR3 has 16 residues. For the CDR3, the DNA is TGTGCCAGCAGCTGGGAACCGGGACCAACTCAAGAGACCCAGTACTTC. It specifies CASSWEPGPTQETQYF.

The V and J genes are TRBV11-2 and TRBJ1-6; maybe TRBD1 (6 bases). The length of the CDR3 is 13 residues. V was cut by 8 bases and J by 4 bases, with 9 bases left in between. The V gene's germline CDR1 is SGHAT and CDR2 FQNNGV. The CDR3 region is CASGQGYNSPLHF. CDR3 DNA sequence: TGTGCCAGCGGGCAGGGGTATAATTCACCCCTCCACTTT.

V gene TRBV27 combines with J gene TRBJ2-7, with a weak D call TRBD2 (5 bases). V lost 5 bases, J lost 3 bases, and 11 bases lay in between. CDR3 length: 13 amino acids. The germline gives CDR1 MNHEY, CDR2 SMNVEV (reference sequence). Here the CDR3 DNA reads TGTGCCAGCAGTGTCCAACTAGACTACGAGCAGTACTTC. This codes for CASSVQLDYEQYF.

The J gene is TRBJ2-7, the V gene TRBV10-3; D gene ambiguous. CDR1 is ENHRY and CDR2 is SYGVKD in the germline V gene. There are 13 residues in the CDR3. V gave up 4 bases and J gave up 2 bases, with 9 bases separating them. The CDR3 nucleotides are TGTGCCATCAGTGTGGGGAAGCCCTACGAGCAGTACTTC. Encoded protein: CAISVGKPYEQYF.

The rearrangement links TRBV29-1 to TRBJ1-1; TRBD1 is a possible D gene (6 bases). Germline assignment: CDR1 SQVTM and CDR2 ANQGSEA. There are 13 residues in the CDR3. Trimming removed 8 bases at V and 0 bases at J, with 13 bases between. The CDR3 DNA reads as TGCAGCATGCAACAGGGCATGAACACTGAAGCTTTCTTT. Encoded protein: CSMQQGMNTEAFF.

This chain uses TRBV11-3 with TRBJ1-1; D gene uncertain. The V gene's germline CDR1 is SGHNT and CDR2 YENEEA. The CDR3 consists of 12 residues. Trimming left V 5 bases short and J 6 bases short, with 10 bases between. The chain's CDR3 is CASSQDAPEAFF. For the CDR3, the DNA is TGTGCCAGCAGCCAGGACGCCCCTGAAGCTTTCTTT.

The gene calls are TRBV2 and TRBJ2-3; 14 bases line up with TRBD2. Germline CDR1 is SNHLY and CDR2 is FYNNEI. With 4 bases clipped from V and 4 bases from J, the junction kept 4 bases outside the gene matches. The CDR3 sequence is 16 residues long. CDR3 in DNA: TGTGCCAGCAGTGCCCCGGGACTAGCGGGGGCAGATACGCAGTATTTT. Its protein is CASSAPGLAGADTQYF. The full variable domain, completed using reference TRBV2 and TRBJ2-3, is EPEVTQTPSHQVTQMGQEVILRCVPISNHLYFYWYRQILGQKVEFLVSFYNNEISEKSEIFDDQFSVERPDGSNFTLKIRSTKLEDSAMYFCASSAPGLAGADTQYFGPGTRLTVL.

This clone was recorded once. J is TRBJ2-2 and V is TRBV5-6, with D uncertain. Germline loops: CDR1 SGHDT, CDR2 YYEEEE. Trimming took off 0 bases at V and 5 bases at J, with 8 bases between the two ends. CDR3 size: 14 residues. The DNA of the CDR3 is TGTGCCAGCAGCTTGGAGGTGGCGACCGGGGAGCTGTTTTTT. This gives the protein CASSLEVATGELFF.

A single count supports this clone. The gene calls are TRBV2 and TRBJ2-2; 9 bases are a match to TRBD1. This CDR3 is 16 amino acids long. The germline CDR1 and CDR2 sequences are SNHLY and FYNNEI. The trim removed 2 bases at V and 3 bases at J, leaving 4 bases unmatched. The CDR3 bases are TGTGCCAGCAGTGAAATACAGGGGGCGCACACCGGGGAGCTGTTTTTT. Translated: CASSEIQGAHTGELFF.

V is TRBV5-1 and J is TRBJ2-7, with a possible D match to TRBD2 (5 bases). The germline V gene encodes CDR1 SGHRS and CDR2 YFSETQ. CDR3 length: 17 residues. The V end lost 4 bases, the J end lost 0 bases, and 20 bases lay between the germline ends. The CDR3 region has the DNA TGCGCCAGCAGCGAAAAAACACGGGGAGCTTTCTCCTACGAGCAGTACTTC. Its translation: CASSEKTRGAFSYEQYF. The full variable domain, in which reference TRBV5-1 and TRBJ2-7 provide the parts outside the CDR3, is KAGVTQTPRYLIKTRGQQVTLSCSPISGHRSVSWYQQTPGQGLQFLFEYFSETQRNKGNFPGRFSGRQFSNSRSEMNVSTLELGDSALYLCASSEKTRGAFSYEQYFGPGTRLTVT.

The rearrangement joins TRBV29-1 to TRBJ2-5; 10 positions match TRBD1. The germline V gene encodes CDR1 SQVTM and CDR2 ANQGSEA. The CDR3 loop spans 16 amino acids. J gave up 5 bases and V 2 bases, and 11 bases lay outside the gene matches. CDR3 nucleotides: TGCAGCGTTGAACTCCGGGACAGGGGCCCCCGGGAGACCCAGTACTTC. Encoded protein: CSVELRDRGPRETQYF.

CDR3: CASSLEVDEQYF. CDR3 in DNA: TGTGCCAGCAGCCTGGAAGTCGACGAGCAGTACTTC. V gene TRBV7-9 combines with J gene TRBJ2-7; unclear D gene. The CDR3 loop spans 12 amino acids. Germline V lookup: CDR1 SEHNR, CDR2 FQNEAQ (reference sequence). V lost 5 bases and J 5 bases, leaving 10 bases between the germline ends.

This sequence joins TRBV5-6 and TRBJ1-2; D call uncertain. The CDR3 is 14 amino acids. With 0 bases removed from V and 3 bases from J, the gap between germline ends came to 9 bases. Germline CDR1 reads SGHDT; CDR2 reads YYEEEE. Here the CDR3 DNA reads TGTGCCAGCAGCTTGGAAGGGAGGTACTATGGCTACACCTTC. It specifies CASSLEGRYYGYTF.

V gene TRBV7-6 combines with J gene TRBJ1-6, with D hard to call. Germline lookup yields CDR1 SGHVS and CDR2 FNYEAQ. Between the trimmed V and J ends, which lost 2 bases and 4 bases, there was a span of 9 bases. CDR3 length: 15 residues. The CDR3 DNA reads as TGTGCCAGCAGCTTACAGGACGGATATAATTCACCCCTCCACTTT. This codes for CASSLQDGYNSPLHF.

The chain recombines TRBV7-2 with TRBJ2-7; D is ambiguous. The CDR3 length is 11 residues. Germline-derived CDR1 and CDR2 are SGHTA and FQGNSA. The germline V and J ends were trimmed by 9 bases and 3 bases, with 9 bases remaining between them. The CDR3 nucleotides read TGTGCCAGTCGCGCCAACTACGAGCAGTACTTC. It yields the protein CASRANYEQYF. Supplemented by reference TRBV7-2 and TRBJ2-7, the full variable domain reads GAGVSQSPSNKVTEKGKDVELRCDPISGHTALYWYRQSLGQGLEFLIYFQGNSAPDKSGLPSDRFSAERTGGSVSTLTIQRTQQEDSAVYLCASRANYEQYFGPGTRLTVT.

The V and J genes are TRBV4-3 and TRBJ2-7; D remains unclear. CDR3 length equals 15 residues. CDR1 and CDR2 (germline): LGHNA, YSLEER. Trimming pared 1 base from V and 7 bases from J, leaving 17 bases between. CDR3 protein: CASSQGGYSTGEQYF. CDR3 DNA sequence: TGCGCCAGCAGCCAAGGGGGATACTCGACTGGGGAGCAGTACTTC.

This clone has a single count. The V gene is TRBV7-9, the J gene TRBJ2-1; either TRBD1 or TRBD2 may fit D (6 bases each). The V end was cut by 5 bases, the J end by 1 base, with 15 bases between. This CDR3 comprises 16 residues. Germline CDR1 reads SEHNR; CDR2 reads FQNEAQ (reference sequence). The CDR3 is CASSPLGGLSYNEQFF. DNA of the CDR3: TGTGCCAGCAGCCCCCTTGGGGGGCTGTCCTACAATGAGCAGTTCTTC.

The V gene is TRBV7-6, the J gene TRBJ2-5, with 10 bases that match TRBD2. Losses at the gene ends were 5 bases for V and 5 bases for J; bases not matched to a gene: 8. Germline V gene lookup returns CDR1 SGHVS and CDR2 FNYEAQ. The CDR3 spans 15 residues. This chain's CDR3 is CASSPSASGGETQYF. In DNA, the CDR3 is TGTGCCAGCAGCCCCAGCGCTAGCGGGGGTGAGACCCAGTACTTC.

In DNA form, the CDR3 reads TGTGCCAGCAGCCCTGGACTCTCGCTCGATAGCACAGATACGCAGTATTTT. Its translation: CASSPGLSLDSTDTQYF. The V call is TRBV4-2, the J call TRBJ2-3; perhaps TRBD2 as D (5 bases). Deletions cut 4 bases from V and 0 bases from J, with 17 bases between. From germline, CDR1 is LGHNA and CDR2 YNFKEQ. This CDR3 comprises 17 residues.

The chain couples TRBV27 to TRBJ2-5; TRBD1 matches 9 bases. The tail of the sequence fits TRBJ2-7 better, so the J call may be wrong. The CDR3 runs to 15 residues. Germline CDR1 and CDR2: MNHEY and SMNVEV (reference sequence). The CDR3 protein is CASSLTGTGSYEQYF. In nucleotides, the CDR3 is TGTGCCAGCAGTTTGACTGGGACAGGGTCCTACGAGCAGTACTTC.